Sequencing of this T cell receptor (beta chain) was carried out in a study of blood T cell repertoires in COVID-19 (dated by TCRdb to 2019 to 2021). Turning to the overall study: Collaborator samples came from the United States, Italy and Spain and covered acute and convalescent phases of COVID-19. The prospective study material was composed of cDNA or gDNA derived from T cells, B-cell-depleted T cells, or PBMCs. The dataset comprised deeply sampled blood TCRbeta repertoires from subjects exposed to, actively infected with, or recovered from COVID-19. The repertoires were released in a freely available public database meant as a resource for research on the immune response to SARS-CoV-2. Samples came from the ongoing ImmuneRACE study (first 160 participants) plus 1,254 subjects from 6 global collaborators. A de-identified subject ID, COVID-19 status, age in years and sex were almost always included in the sample metadata. Where HLA class I and class II types were available, the types were taken from metadata supplied by the sample provider, not from assay-based typing. What the research found in general, with its limitations: How much clinical and demographic metadata was included differed by source and by participant, and the metadata was provided uncurated.

The collaborating institutions used their own protocols to collect whole blood in K2EDTA tubes. For TCRbeta analysis, collaborators shipped samples as frozen whole blood, isolated PBMCs, or DNA extracted from either of those sample types. With respect to this clone: The antigen this receptor binds is unknown. No much larger clonotype is one base removed from it; base qualities were not supplied.

TCRbeta CDR3 regions were amplified from genomic DNA by means of the immunoSEQ Assay, a bias-controlled multiplex PCR. As for the original processing: The number of nucleated cells in each sample was estimated from the amplification of reference gene primers within the assay. To quantify the absolute abundance of each unique TCRbeta CDR3 rearrangement, sequence reads were collapsed and filtered. For each sample, productive Simpson clonality was calculated by taking the square root of Simpson's diversity index across productive rearrangements. Sourced from immuneACCESS, this table was stored by TCRdb with only in-frame sequences that have V and J called. A share of the clones is absent; for the studies checked, an unresolved V gene accounts for under half, and the remainder has no known explanation. That table is the source of V, J and clone size, and D and trimming were worked out from the DNA. The sample table records more than 150,000 clones; about 85% of these occur just once. More than 0.75% of the sample belongs to the ten largest clones.

Unmatched junction bases come to 8, with V trimmed by 4 bases and J by 6 bases. The CDR3 runs 15 amino acids, cysteine and phenylalanine included. The entry retains the CDR3 DNA only, 45 bases that are in frame from base 1. The germline V gene provides CDR1 MGHRA and CDR2 YSYEKL. The sequence derives from a young man with acute or convalescent COVID-19. The material sequenced was peripheral blood. The sequence joins TRBV4-1 to TRBJ2-3, with 9 bases in between that match TRBD1. The nucleotide sequence reads as follows: TGCGCCAGCAGCCTGTCGGGACAGGGTCGTGATACGCAGTATTTT. This sequence encodes CASSLSGQGRDTQYF.